Here is one T cell receptor beta chain with its context. Its antigen is not known. This entry belongs to a study of cytomegalovirus exposure and HLA in healthy donors. The V gene's germline CDR1 is MNHNY and CDR2 SVGAGI (reference sequence). The CDR3 is 14 amino acids. The V and J ends lost 6 bases and 5 bases, in that order; junction bases with no gene match: 9. The PCR employed 60 Vbeta primers together with 13 Jbeta primers. Assay used: immunoSEQ multiplex PCR; TCRdb lists only in-frame clones, some missing. The repertoire includes around 190,000 clones, 79% of them detected once, and around 4.8% sits in the top ten. General study points: Common viral pathogens seemed to be connected with several of the most significant clusters, according to a later analysis. Indistinguishability led to the exclusion of some V segments, TRBV6-2 and TRBV6-3 included. In an earlier analysis, most TCR beta V segments were productive about 90% or about 30% of the time.

V usage is TRBV6-6 and J usage is TRBJ2-5; 7 bases are shared with TRBD2. Sequencing input: PBMCs. The TCR comes from a woman in her 30s in good health and CMV-seropositive. CDR3 DNA sequence: TGTGCCAGCAGGCAGATGGCGGGAGACGAGACCCAGTACTTC. Its translation: CASRQMAGDETQYF.